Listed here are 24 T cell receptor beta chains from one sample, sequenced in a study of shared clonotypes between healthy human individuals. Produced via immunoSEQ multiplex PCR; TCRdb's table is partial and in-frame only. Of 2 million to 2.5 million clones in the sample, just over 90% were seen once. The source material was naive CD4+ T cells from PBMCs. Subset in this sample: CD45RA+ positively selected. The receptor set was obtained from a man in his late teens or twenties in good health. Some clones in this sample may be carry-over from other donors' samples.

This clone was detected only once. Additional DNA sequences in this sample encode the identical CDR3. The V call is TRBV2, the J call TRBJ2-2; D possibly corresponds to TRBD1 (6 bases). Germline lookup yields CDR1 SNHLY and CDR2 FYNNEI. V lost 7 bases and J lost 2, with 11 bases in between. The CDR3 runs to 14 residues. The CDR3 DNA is TGTGCCAGCAAAAGGACAGAAAACACCGGGGAGCTGTTTTTT. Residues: CASKRTENTGELFF. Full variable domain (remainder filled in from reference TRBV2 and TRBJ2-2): EPEVTQTPSHQVTQMGQEVILRCVPISNHLYFYWYRQILGQKVEFLVSFYNNEISEKSEIFDDQFSVERPDGSNFTLKIRSTKLEDSAMYFCASKRTENTGELFFGEGSRLTVL.

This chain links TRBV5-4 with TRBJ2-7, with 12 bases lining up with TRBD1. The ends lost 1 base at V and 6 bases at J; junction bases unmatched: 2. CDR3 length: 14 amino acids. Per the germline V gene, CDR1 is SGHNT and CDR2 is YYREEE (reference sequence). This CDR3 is CASSLRDRGPEQYF. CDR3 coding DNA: TGTGCCAGCAGCTTGCGGGACAGGGGGCCCGAGCAGTACTTC.

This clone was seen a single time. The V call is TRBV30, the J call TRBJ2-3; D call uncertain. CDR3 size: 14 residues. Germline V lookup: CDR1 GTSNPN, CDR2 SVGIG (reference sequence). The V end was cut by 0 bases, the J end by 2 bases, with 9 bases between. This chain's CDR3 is CAWSVVINTDTQYF. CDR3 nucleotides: TGTGCCTGGAGTGTGGTGATAAACACAGATACGCAGTATTTT.

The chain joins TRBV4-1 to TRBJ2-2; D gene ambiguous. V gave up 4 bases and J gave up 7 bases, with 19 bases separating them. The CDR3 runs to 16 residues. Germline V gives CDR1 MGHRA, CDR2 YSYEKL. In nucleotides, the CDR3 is TGCGCCAGCAGCCCAAGACTCTCTTCGAGTATCGGGGAGCTGTTTTTT. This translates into CASSPRLSSSIGELFF.

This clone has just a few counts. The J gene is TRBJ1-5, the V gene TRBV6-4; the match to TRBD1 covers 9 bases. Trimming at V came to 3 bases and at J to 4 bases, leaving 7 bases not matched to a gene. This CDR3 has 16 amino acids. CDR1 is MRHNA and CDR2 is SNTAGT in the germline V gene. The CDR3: CASSEPTTGGNQPQHF. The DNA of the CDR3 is TGTGCCAGCAGTGAGCCTACGACAGGGGGGAATCAGCCCCAGCATTTT.

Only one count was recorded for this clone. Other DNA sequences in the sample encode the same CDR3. The CDR3 protein is CASSLGGVETQYF. The DNA for the CDR3 is TGTGCCAGCAGCTTGGGAGGGGTCGAGACCCAGTACTTC. This chain connects TRBV5-4 to TRBJ2-5; D might be TRBD1 or TRBD2, each matching 5 bases. Trimming stripped 0 bases from V and 5 bases from J, with 8 bases between. CDR1 is SGHNT and CDR2 is YYREEE in the germline V gene (reference sequence). The CDR3 extends over 13 amino acids.

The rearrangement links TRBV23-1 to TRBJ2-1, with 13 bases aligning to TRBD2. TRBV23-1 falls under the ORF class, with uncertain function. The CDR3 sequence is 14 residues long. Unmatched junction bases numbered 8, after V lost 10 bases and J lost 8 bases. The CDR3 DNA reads TGCGCCAACAAAGGGACTAGCGGGAAGGATGAGCAGTTCTTC. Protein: CANKGTSGKDEQFF.

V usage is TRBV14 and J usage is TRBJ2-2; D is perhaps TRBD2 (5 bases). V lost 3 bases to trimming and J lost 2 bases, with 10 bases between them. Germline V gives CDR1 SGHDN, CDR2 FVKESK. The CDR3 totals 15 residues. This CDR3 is CASSQAGINTGELFF. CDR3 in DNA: TGTGCCAGCAGCCAGGCGGGTATTAACACCGGGGAGCTGTTTTTT.

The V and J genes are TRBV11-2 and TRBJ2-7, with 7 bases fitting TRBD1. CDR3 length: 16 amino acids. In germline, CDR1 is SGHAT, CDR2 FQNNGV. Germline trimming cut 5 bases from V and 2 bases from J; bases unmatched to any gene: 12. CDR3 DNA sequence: TGTGCCAGCAGCCGAGACTACAGGGGATCTACCTACGAGCAGTACTTC. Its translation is CASSRDYRGSTYEQYF.

As DNA, the CDR3 is TGTGCCAGCTCACCTGAGAACTCCTACGAGCAGTACTTC. Translating it yields CASSPENSYEQYF. The chain combines TRBV18 with TRBJ2-7, with D hard to call. CDR1 KGHSH and CDR2 LQKENI come from the germline V gene. The germline V and J ends were trimmed by 3 bases and 0 bases, with 6 bases remaining between them. The CDR3 extends over 13 amino acids.

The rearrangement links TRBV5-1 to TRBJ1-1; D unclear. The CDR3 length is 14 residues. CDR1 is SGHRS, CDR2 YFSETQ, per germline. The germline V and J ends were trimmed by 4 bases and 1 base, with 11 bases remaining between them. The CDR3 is CASSPQFQNTEAFF. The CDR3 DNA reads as TGCGCCAGCAGCCCTCAATTCCAGAACACTGAAGCTTTCTTT.

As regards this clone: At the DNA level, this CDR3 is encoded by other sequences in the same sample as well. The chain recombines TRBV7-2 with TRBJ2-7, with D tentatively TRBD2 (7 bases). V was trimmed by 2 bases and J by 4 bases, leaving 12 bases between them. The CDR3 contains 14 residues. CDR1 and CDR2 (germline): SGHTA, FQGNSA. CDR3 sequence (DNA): TGTGCCAGCAGCTTATCCGGGGGGACATACGAGCAGTACTTC. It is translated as CASSLSGGTYEQYF.

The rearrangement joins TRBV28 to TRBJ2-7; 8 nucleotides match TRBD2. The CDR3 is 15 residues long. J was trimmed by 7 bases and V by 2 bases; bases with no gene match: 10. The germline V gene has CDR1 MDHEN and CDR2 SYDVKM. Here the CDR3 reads CASSLGSGSPREQYF. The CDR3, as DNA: TGTGCCAGCAGTTTAGGGAGCGGGAGCCCTAGGGAGCAGTACTTC.

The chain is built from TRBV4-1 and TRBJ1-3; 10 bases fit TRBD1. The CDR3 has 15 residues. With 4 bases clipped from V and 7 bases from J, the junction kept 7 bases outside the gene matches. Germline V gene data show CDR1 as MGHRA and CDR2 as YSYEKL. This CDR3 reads CASSRPGTGENTIYF. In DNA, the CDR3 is TGCGCCAGCAGCCGGCCCGGGACAGGGGAGAACACCATATATTTT.

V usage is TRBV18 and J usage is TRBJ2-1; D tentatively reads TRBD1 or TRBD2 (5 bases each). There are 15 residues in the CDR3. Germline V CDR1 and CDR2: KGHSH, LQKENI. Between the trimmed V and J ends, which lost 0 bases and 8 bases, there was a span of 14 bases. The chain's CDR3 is CASSPPTLGVYEQFF. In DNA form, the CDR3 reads TGTGCCAGCTCACCACCGACCCTGGGGGTATATGAGCAGTTCTTC.

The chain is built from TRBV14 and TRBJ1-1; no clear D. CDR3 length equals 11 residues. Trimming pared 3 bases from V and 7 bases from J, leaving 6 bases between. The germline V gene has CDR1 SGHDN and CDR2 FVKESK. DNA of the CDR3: TGTGCCAGCAGCCAGTTAGATGAAGCTTTCTTT. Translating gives CASSQLDEAFF.

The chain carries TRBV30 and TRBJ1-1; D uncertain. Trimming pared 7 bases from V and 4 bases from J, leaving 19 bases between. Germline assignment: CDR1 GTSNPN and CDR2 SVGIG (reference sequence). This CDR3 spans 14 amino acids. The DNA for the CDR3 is TGTGCCTTGGCGCGCCGGCAGACCCCCACTGAAGCTTTCTTT. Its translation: CALARRQTPTEAFF.

CDR3 amino acids: CASETTTSYNEQFF. The DNA for the CDR3 is TGTGCCAGCGAGACGACCACAAGCTACAATGAGCAGTTCTTC. The V and J genes are TRBV28 and TRBJ2-1; D gene uncertain. The CDR3 is 14 residues long. Trimming took 8 bases from V and 3 from J, leaving 14 bases between them. Germline V CDR1 and CDR2: MDHEN, SYDVKM.

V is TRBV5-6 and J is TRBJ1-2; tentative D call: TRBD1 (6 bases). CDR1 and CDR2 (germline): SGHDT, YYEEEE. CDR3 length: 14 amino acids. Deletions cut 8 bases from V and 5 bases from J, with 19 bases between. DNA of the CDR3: TGTGCCAGTTCTTACCAGGAAGGGGGATATGGCTACACCTTC. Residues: CASSYQEGGYGYTF.

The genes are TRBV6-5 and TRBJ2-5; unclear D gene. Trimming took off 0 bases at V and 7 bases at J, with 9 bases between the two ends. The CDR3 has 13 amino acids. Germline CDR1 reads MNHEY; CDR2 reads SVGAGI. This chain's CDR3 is CASSYSGPGTQYF. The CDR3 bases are TGTGCCAGCAGTTACTCTGGGCCTGGGACCCAGTACTTC.

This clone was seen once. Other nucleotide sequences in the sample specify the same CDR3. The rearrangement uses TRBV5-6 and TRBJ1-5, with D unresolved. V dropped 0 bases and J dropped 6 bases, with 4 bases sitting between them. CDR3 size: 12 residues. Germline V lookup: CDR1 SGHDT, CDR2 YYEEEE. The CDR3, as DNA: TGTGCCAGCAGCTTGGGAACTCAGCCCCAGCATTTT. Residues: CASSLGTQPQHF.

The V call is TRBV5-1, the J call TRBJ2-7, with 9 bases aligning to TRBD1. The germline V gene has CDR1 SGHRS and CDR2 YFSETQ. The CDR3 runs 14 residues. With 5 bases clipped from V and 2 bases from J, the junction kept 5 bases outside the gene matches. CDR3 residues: CASRETGGPYEQYF. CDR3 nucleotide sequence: TGCGCCAGCAGAGAGACAGGGGGTCCCTACGAGCAGTACTTC.

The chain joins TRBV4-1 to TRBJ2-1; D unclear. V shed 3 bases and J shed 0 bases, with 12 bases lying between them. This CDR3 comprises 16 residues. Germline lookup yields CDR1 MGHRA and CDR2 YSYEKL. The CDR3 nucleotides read TGCGCCAGCAGCCAGCCCGCCAAGAGCTCCTACAATGAGCAGTTCTTC. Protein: CASSQPAKSSYNEQFF.

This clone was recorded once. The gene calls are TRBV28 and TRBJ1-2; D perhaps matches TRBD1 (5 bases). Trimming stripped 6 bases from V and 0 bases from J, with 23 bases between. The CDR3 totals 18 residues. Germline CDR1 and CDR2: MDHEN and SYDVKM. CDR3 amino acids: CASRSPGASPGANYGYTF. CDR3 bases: TGTGCCAGCAGATCGCCAGGCGCTTCTCCGGGGGCTAACTATGGCTACACCTTC.